This T cell receptor beta chain appears in the sequencing data of a study of cytomegalovirus exposure and HLA in healthy donors. Study-wide points: A classifier reportedly called cytomegalovirus status with high sensitivity and specificity. The records held CMV serostatus as the only immune exposure information. Investigators reported 164 TCR beta chains as tied to cytomegalovirus.

Germline V gene sequence: CDR1 LNHDA, CDR2 SQIVND (reference sequence). The CDR3 is made up of 14 amino acids. V was clipped by 4 bases and J by 0 bases; unmatched bases: 2. Regarding this clone: The antigen is undetermined.

Amplification used 60 Vbeta primers and 13 Jbeta primers. Using immunoSEQ multiplex PCR, the repertoire was profiled, and TCRdb retains in-frame clones only, with some absent. This table has just over 150,000 clones, 82% appearing once. The TCR sequence derives from a woman between 45 and 60 years old in good health and CMV-seropositive. The chain carries TRBV19 and TRBJ1-1, with 7 bases fitting TRBD1. The sequenced sample consisted of PBMCs. The CDR3 nucleotides are TGTGCCAGTAGTAGGGACAGCTTGAACACTGAAGCTTTCTTT. It encodes CASSRDSLNTEAFF.